The entry that follows covers one T cell receptor beta chain sequence. Its antigen is unknown. Relapses following autologous stem cell transplantation were seen in all patients, with brentuximab vedotin exposure varying. Only in-frame clones appear in the TCRdb table, and some are missing; sequencing was by immunoSEQ multiplex PCR. The table lists approximately 79,000 clones, about nine tenths of them singletons, with about 2.7% in the top ten. This record comes from a study of PD-1 blockade in classical Hodgkin lymphoma. This CDR3 region has 18 residues. Per germline, CDR1 MNHEY and CDR2 SMNVEV (reference sequence). The J segment lost 3 bases and the V segment lost 3 bases, leaving 17 bases of the junction unmatched. Regarding the study as a whole: According to reports, newly diagnosed patients had lower baseline TCR diversity than healthy donors, and relapsed/refractory patients had lower baseline TCR diversity still. Patients were excluded if nivolumab began under 1 year after ASCT (the autologous transplant).

Sample: peripheral blood mononuclear cells (PBMCs), taken before the second cycle of nivolumab. The genes are TRBV27 and TRBJ2-7, with 7 bases lining up with TRBD1. The TCR was taken from a human donor with classical Hodgkin lymphoma. CDR3 in DNA: TGTGCCAGCAGTTTGCTCGGACAGGTGGGGGTCCCTGACTACGAGCAGTACTTC. This sequence encodes CASSLLGQVGVPDYEQYF.